This T cell receptor (beta chain) was found in a study of blood T cell repertoires in COVID-19. Study background: Acute-phase and convalescent COVID-19 samples originated in the United States, Italy and Spain. PBMCs, B-cell-depleted T cells, or T cells were the source of the cDNA or gDNA that made up the material.

Per the authors' pipeline: Amplification of reference gene primers was used by the study to estimate nucleated cell counts. Produced via immunoSEQ multiplex PCR; TCRdb's table is partial and in-frame only. D and trimming come from the DNA, and the V and J calls and clone size come from that table. The repertoire holds approximately 12,000 clones, with over 90% as singletons. V lost 2 bases to trimming and J lost 1 base; unmatched junction nucleotides: 11. This CDR3 contains 18 residues. Looked up from germline, CDR1 is SGHTA and CDR2 is FQGNSA. The sample taken for sequencing was peripheral blood. The gene calls are TRBV7-2 and TRBJ2-3; 8 nucleotides agree with TRBD1. The clonotype comes from a woman between 65 and 79 years old with active COVID-19. The CDR3 DNA reads TGTGCCAGCAGCTTAAGATCCTCCGGGACAGGAGGCACAGATACGCAGTATTTT. Amino acids: CASSLRSSGTGGTDTQYF.